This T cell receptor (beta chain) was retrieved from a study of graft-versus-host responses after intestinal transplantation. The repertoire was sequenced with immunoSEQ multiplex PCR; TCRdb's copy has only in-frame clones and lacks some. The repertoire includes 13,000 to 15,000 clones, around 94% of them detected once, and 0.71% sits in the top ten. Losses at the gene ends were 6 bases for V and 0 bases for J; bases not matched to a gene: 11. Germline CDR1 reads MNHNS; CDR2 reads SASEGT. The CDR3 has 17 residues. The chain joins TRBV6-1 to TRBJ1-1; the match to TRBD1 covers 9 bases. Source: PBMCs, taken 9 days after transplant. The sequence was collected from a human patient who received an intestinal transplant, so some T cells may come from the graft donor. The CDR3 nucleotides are TGTGCCAGCAGCGAACAGCGGGACAGGGAGATGAACACTGAAGCTTTCTTT. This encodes CASSEQRDREMNTEAFF.